Below, 26 T cell receptor beta chains from the same sample are listed, as sequenced in a study of blood T cell repertoires in COVID-19 (TCRdb year 2020). To prepare the library, the immunoSEQ multiplex PCR assay was applied. TCRdb limited this immuneACCESS table to in-frame rearrangements with V and J called. A share of clones is missing; checked studies link under half to unresolved V genes, and the rest is unexplained. The sample table contains 90,000 to 130,000 clones; only one count was recorded for approximately 88% of them. The ten biggest clones cover 0.65% to 0.9% of the sample. The specimen was peripheral blood. Source of these receptors: a woman aged 70-85 years with acute or convalescent COVID-19.

The V and J genes are TRBV27 and TRBJ2-7; TRBD1 is a possible D gene (6 bases). CDR1 and CDR2 from the germline V gene are MNHEY and SMNVEV (reference sequence). V dropped 3 bases and J dropped 0 bases, with 9 bases sitting between them. This CDR3 has 14 residues. The CDR3 DNA sequence: TGTGCCAGCAGTTTCTCACAGGGCTCCTACGAGCAGTACTTC. Its translation: CASSFSQGSYEQYF.

The genes are TRBV6-5 and TRBJ2-1; 11 bases match TRBD2. V was pared by 6 bases and J by 10 bases, with 11 bases of the junction left unmatched. Germline lookup yields CDR1 MNHEY and CDR2 SVGAGI. CDR3 length equals 15 residues. DNA of the CDR3: TGTGCCAGCAGCTCGGGACTAGCGGTGTTCCAGGAGCAGTTCTTC. Translation: CASSSGLAVFQEQFF.

V and J are TRBV5-1 and TRBJ2-1; 13 bases match TRBD2. The CDR3 spans 16 residues. Germline loops: CDR1 SGHRS, CDR2 YFSETQ. J lost 2 bases, V lost 1 base, and 0 bases had no gene match. The CDR3 DNA sequence: TGCGCCAGCAGCTTGACTAGCGGGGGGGCCTACAATGAGCAGTTCTTC. Amino acids: CASSLTSGGAYNEQFF.

CDR3: CASSLENSGELFF. The CDR3 region has the DNA TGCGCCAGCAGCTTGGAAAATAGCGGGGAGCTGTTTTTT. This chain joins TRBV5-1 and TRBJ2-2; D is uncertain. Trimming stripped 0 bases from V and 7 bases from J, with 7 bases between. The V gene's germline CDR1 is SGHRS and CDR2 YFSETQ. This CDR3 comprises 13 residues.

This clone has only one observation. The chain has TRBV19 and TRBJ2-1; the match to TRBD2 covers 9 bases. V was clipped by 6 bases and J by 14 bases; unmatched bases: 8. Germline V CDR1 and CDR2: LNHDA, SQIVND (reference sequence). The length of the CDR3 is 12 residues. The CDR3 sequence is CASSPPGTSKFF. The CDR3 DNA reads as TGTGCCAGTAGCCCACCCGGGACTAGCAAGTTCTTC.

This clone was counted a few times. The chain links TRBV18 to TRBJ2-7; unclear D gene. This CDR3 is 12 amino acids long. V was cut by 6 bases and J by 5 bases, with 11 bases left in between. Germline V lookup: CDR1 KGHSH, CDR2 LQKENI. The CDR3 reads CASSQNENEQYF. The CDR3 DNA is TGTGCCAGCTCCCAAAATGAGAACGAGCAGTACTTC.

The rearrangement links TRBV5-6 to TRBJ2-5; tentatively, D is TRBD1 (6 bases). The CDR3 has 11 residues. V was clipped by 4 bases and J by 7 bases, with 8 bases between them. The germline V gene has CDR1 SGHDT and CDR2 YYEEEE. The CDR3: CASSLQGTQYF. CDR3 coding DNA: TGTGCCAGCAGCCTACAGGGGACCCAGTACTTC.

The CDR3 loop reads CASSPLRLDRGRQAFF. The DNA for the CDR3 is TGTGCCAGCAGTCCGTTACGCCTCGACAGGGGGCGCCAGGCTTTCTTT. J is TRBJ1-1 and V is TRBV27; the match to TRBD1 covers 10 bases. This CDR3 contains 16 residues. Germline V gene lookup returns CDR1 MNHEY and CDR2 SMNVEV (reference sequence). J lost 11 bases, V lost 5 bases, and 17 bases had no gene match.

This chain links TRBV28 with TRBJ2-5, with TRBD2 matching 9 bases. The CDR3 loop spans 15 amino acids. V dropped 5 bases and J dropped 4; count of bases not matched to a gene: 8. Germline values: CDR1 MDHEN, CDR2 SYDVKM. The CDR3 DNA is TGTGCCAGCAGTGCCCCCGGGACTAGCAGAGAGACCCAGTACTTC. This codes for CASSAPGTSRETQYF. Full variable domain (outside the CDR3, taken from reference TRBV28 and TRBJ2-5): DVKVTQSSRYLVKRTGEKVFLECVQDMDHENMFWYRQDPGLGLRLIYFSYDVKMKEKGDIPEGYSVSREKKERFSLILESASTNQTSMYLCASSAPGTSRETQYFGPGTRLLVL.

V gene TRBV5-1 combines with J gene TRBJ2-2, with 9 bases matching TRBD1. The CDR3 has 15 residues. The germline gives CDR1 SGHRS, CDR2 YFSETQ. V trimming: 1 base; J trimming: 6 bases; junction bases outside the gene matches: 4. The CDR3 DNA follows: TGCGCCAGCAGCTTGAAACAGGGGGCAGCCGGGGAGCTGTTTTTT. Its translation is CASSLKQGAAGELFF.

The chain links TRBV5-1 to TRBJ2-1, with 10 bases matching TRBD2. Per the germline V gene, CDR1 is SGHRS and CDR2 is YFSETQ. The trim removed 1 base at V and 9 bases at J, leaving 7 bases unmatched. The CDR3 runs to 15 residues. CDR3 in DNA: TGCGCCAGCAGCTTGAAAGCGGGAGGGGGCATTGAGCAGTTCTTC. Amino acid sequence: CASSLKAGGGIEQFF. The whole variable domain, filled in from reference TRBV5-1 and TRBJ2-1, reads KAGVTQTPRYLIKTRGQQVTLSCSPISGHRSVSWYQQTPGQGLQFLFEYFSETQRNKGNFPGRFSGRQFSNSRSEMNVSTLELGDSALYLCASSLKAGGGIEQFFGPGTRLTVL.

The CDR3 protein is CASSAIPRTGVGNEQFF. The CDR3 nucleotides are TGTGCCAGCAGTGCCATACCCCGGACAGGGGTTGGCAATGAGCAGTTCTTC. The chain links TRBV28 to TRBJ2-1; 9 bases line up with TRBD1. The CDR3 loop spans 17 amino acids. CDR1 and CDR2 (germline): MDHEN, SYDVKM. V shed 5 bases and J 6 bases; nucleotides not matched to a gene: 14.

The chain joins TRBV18 to TRBJ1-5; D possibly corresponds to TRBD1 (5 bases). The CDR3 consists of 15 residues. CDR1 is KGHSH and CDR2 is LQKENI in the germline V gene. Trimming stripped 6 bases from V and 3 bases from J, with 15 bases between. CDR3 in DNA: TGTGCCAGCTCTTCAGACAGCCTACTCAATCAGCCCCAGCATTTT. Translating gives CASSSDSLLNQPQHF. The full variable domain, its missing parts supplied by reference TRBV18 and TRBJ1-5, is NAGVMQNPRHLVRRRGQEARLRCSPMKGHSHVYWYRQLPEEGLKFMVYLQKENIIDESGMPKERFSAEFPKEGPSILRIQQVVRGDSAAYFCASSSDSLLNQPQHFGDGTRLSIL.

The genes are TRBV21-1 and TRBJ2-2; TRBD2 reflects the table's D call only, with no check against the DNA. TRBV21-1 is flagged as a pseudogene. The CDR3 runs to 17 residues. The CDR3 DNA reads TGTGCCAGCAGCGCCCCCCCCGGGGGGCCGAACACCGGGGAGCTGTTTTTT. Amino acids: CASSAPPGGPNTGELFF.

The gene calls are TRBV24-1 and TRBJ2-7, with D unresolved. Trimming removed 4 bases from V and 4 bases from J, with 10 bases in between. This CDR3 has 13 residues. Germline CDR1 is KGHDR and CDR2 is SFDVKD. The DNA for the CDR3 is TGTGCCACCAGTGACCCTCCAGCGTACGAGCAGTACTTC. Encoded protein: CATSDPPAYEQYF.

V gene TRBV5-8 combines with J gene TRBJ2-5; D call uncertain. The CDR3 totals 13 residues. V lost 2 bases and J lost 5, with 10 bases in between. Germline lookup yields CDR1 SGHTS and CDR2 YDEGEE. The CDR3 nucleotides are TGTGCCAGCAGCTTCAGGCAGGCGGAGACCCAGTACTTC. Protein product: CASSFRQAETQYF.

The V gene is TRBV15, the J gene TRBJ2-7; 8 bases agree with TRBD1. With 3 bases clipped from V and 3 bases from J, the junction kept 10 bases outside the gene matches. Looked up from germline, CDR1 is LNHNV and CDR2 is YYDKDF (reference sequence). The CDR3 sequence is 16 residues long. DNA for the CDR3: TGTGCCACCAGCAGGATCCAGGGGGCCGCATTCTACGAGCAGTACTTC. Encoded protein: CATSRIQGAAFYEQYF.

The chain employs TRBV19 and TRBJ1-3, with TRBD1 identical over 7 bases. The CDR3 runs 15 residues. V lost 3 bases and J lost 1; bases outside the gene matches: 3. Germline CDR1 reads LNHDA; CDR2 reads SQIVND (reference sequence). The CDR3 sequence is CASSIGTASGNTIYF. The CDR3 coding sequence is TGTGCCAGTAGTATCGGGACAGCATCTGGAAACACCATATATTTT.

The chain combines TRBV7-9 with TRBJ1-5; 7 bases match TRBD1. CDR3 length: 14 amino acids. V lost 2 bases and J lost 5; bases outside the gene matches: 3. CDR1 and CDR2 (germline): SEHNR, FQNEAQ (reference sequence). The CDR3 DNA reads as TGTGCCAGCAGCTTAACAGGGGAGCATCAGCCCCAGCATTTT. This encodes CASSLTGEHQPQHF. The complete variable domain, with remaining parts taken from reference TRBV7-9 and TRBJ1-5, reads DTGVSQNPRHKITKRGQNVTFRCDPISEHNRLYWYRQTLGQGPEFLTYFQNEAQLEKSRLLSDRFSAERPKGSFSTLEIQRTEQGDSAMYLCASSLTGEHQPQHFGDGTRLSIL.

A single count supports this clone. The sample contains more than one DNA sequence encoding this CDR3. V usage is TRBV18 and J usage is TRBJ2-7; maybe TRBD2 (6 bases). Trimming removed 6 bases from V and 0 bases from J, with 9 bases in between. From germline, CDR1 is KGHSH and CDR2 LQKENI. The CDR3 consists of 13 residues. The chain's CDR3 is CASSRDSSYEQYF. As DNA, the CDR3 is TGTGCCAGCTCCCGGGACTCCTCCTACGAGCAGTACTTC. Supplemented by reference TRBV18 and TRBJ2-7, the full variable domain reads NAGVMQNPRHLVRRRGQEARLRCSPMKGHSHVYWYRQLPEEGLKFMVYLQKENIIDESGMPKERFSAEFPKEGPSILRIQQVVRGDSAAYFCASSRDSSYEQYFGPGTRLTVT.

J is TRBJ2-3 and V is TRBV11-2, with unresolved D. Germline V gives CDR1 SGHAT, CDR2 FQNNGV. This CDR3 has 14 amino acids. Between the trimmed V and J ends, which lost 1 base and 6 bases, there was a span of 11 bases. CDR3 nucleotides: TGTGCCAGCAGCTTAGTCGGGTTGGCGGATACGCAGTATTTT. Translation gives CASSLVGLADTQYF.

The rearrangement joins TRBV19 to TRBJ2-2; TRBD2 might be the D (5 bases). This CDR3 contains 13 residues. Germline V gives CDR1 LNHDA, CDR2 SQIVND (reference sequence). Trimming removed 6 bases at V and 6 bases at J, with 11 bases between. CDR3 nucleotides: TGTGCCAGTAGGACCATGAGGGCCGGGGAGCTGTTTTTT. It encodes CASRTMRAGELFF.

This clone was counted between two and nine times. This chain uses TRBV19 with TRBJ1-1; 10 positions agree with TRBD1. This CDR3 has 13 amino acids. Germline CDR1 is LNHDA and CDR2 is SQIVND (reference sequence). Trimming removed 10 bases from V and 5 bases from J; junction bases left unmatched: 7. The CDR3 spells CATWDRGGTEAFF. The CDR3 DNA is TGTGCCACCTGGGACAGGGGTGGGACTGAAGCTTTCTTT.

This clone has a single count. The rearrangement joins TRBV18 to TRBJ2-7; 8 bases line up with TRBD1. CDR3 length equals 15 residues. V dropped 4 bases and J dropped 2; count of bases not matched to a gene: 7. From germline, CDR1 is KGHSH and CDR2 LQKENI. This CDR3 reads CASSLSDRGPYEQYF. The CDR3 DNA sequence: TGTGCCAGCTCACTGAGTGACAGGGGCCCCTACGAGCAGTACTTC.

The rearrangement joins TRBV12-5 to TRBJ2-2; no firm D call. The CDR3 extends over 13 amino acids. V shed 2 bases and J shed 5 bases, with 6 bases lying between them. Germline V gene lookup returns CDR1 LGHNT and CDR2 FRNRAP. In nucleotides, the CDR3 is TGTGCTAGTGGTTTGCTATTAACCGGGGAGCTGTTTTTT. Translation: CASGLLLTGELFF.

In its sample, this clone was seen a few times. The gene calls are TRBV5-1 and TRBJ2-1; 7 bases line up with TRBD2. CDR1 SGHRS and CDR2 YFSETQ come from the germline V gene. V lost 0 bases, J lost 9 bases, and 6 bases stayed unmatched. CDR3 size: 14 residues. The CDR3 loop is CASSLALAVGEQFF. CDR3 DNA: TGCGCCAGCAGCTTGGCCCTAGCGGTCGGTGAGCAGTTCTTC.